The clone carrying this T cell receptor beta chain was found many times. Its cognate antigen is unknown. This specimen belongs to a study of T cells in Graves' hyperthyroidism and ophthalmopathy. CDR3 size: 13 residues. The ends were cut back, 8 bases at V and 8 bases at J, with 16 bases in the middle. The germline V gene encodes CDR1 MNHNS and CDR2 SASEGT. Study outcomes and limitations: Ophthalmopathy could be told apart from stable hyperthyroidism with a 13 V-J model.

TCR beta CDR3 region amplification was performed from RNA transcripts. An initial round of RT-PCR targeting the TCR CDR3 relied on the HTBI primer set. TCRdb called the multiplex PCR reads again in MiXCR, with one record for every CDR3 protein. Counted here are around 450,000 distinct CDR3 sequences, about 15% occurring once; the ten biggest clones make up 7.7%. The material sequenced was blood. This TCR came from a woman under 30 with Graves' hyperthyroidism. This chain joins TRBV6-1 and TRBJ2-1; D is perhaps TRBD1 (6 bases). This chain's CDR3 is CASQKSPGDEQFF. The CDR3, as DNA: TGTGCCAGCCAGAAATCACCAGGGGATGAGCAGTTCTTC.